The 25 T cell receptor beta chains below all came from one sample that was sequenced in a study of control samples from healthy donors and cancer patients. The protocol was immunoSEQ multiplex PCR, while the TCRdb copy is restricted to in-frame clones and leaves out a portion. The table lists roughly 120,000 clones, about 83% of them singletons, with about 12% in the top ten. Specimen: blood. These receptor sequences come from a man aged 25-45 years in good health.

The chain carries TRBV7-2 and TRBJ1-2; the D gene is possibly TRBD1 (5 bases). The V end was cut by 7 bases, the J end by 3 bases, with 12 bases between. The V gene's germline CDR1 is SGHTA and CDR2 FQGNSA. There are 13 residues in the CDR3. CDR3 sequence: CASKTGVDYGYTF. As DNA, the CDR3 is TGTGCCAGCAAAACGGGGGTCGACTATGGCTACACCTTC.

J is TRBJ1-2 and V is TRBV7-9; perhaps TRBD1 as D (5 bases). In germline, CDR1 is SEHNR, CDR2 FQNEAQ (reference sequence). This CDR3 is 13 amino acids long. The V gene lost 6 bases and the J gene lost 6 bases, with 14 bases spanning the gap. The CDR3 here is CASSLQERDGYTF. The CDR3 DNA reads as TGTGCCAGCAGTTTACAGGAGAGGGATGGCTACACCTTC.

A single count supports this clone. The CDR3 loop reads CASSPRTGRGGEGYTF. The CDR3 DNA follows: TGTGCCAGCTCACCGCGAACGGGAAGGGGGGGAGAAGGCTACACCTTC. The chain carries TRBV18 and TRBJ1-2; TRBD1 is a possible D gene (6 bases). The CDR3 runs 16 residues. CDR1 is KGHSH and CDR2 is LQKENI in the germline V gene. V shed 3 bases and J shed 8 bases, with 22 bases lying between them.

The chain has TRBV29-1 and TRBJ1-5; D possibly corresponds to TRBD1 (5 bases). There are 13 residues in the CDR3. Germline CDR1 SQVTM, CDR2 ANQGSEA. V was trimmed by 2 bases and J by 2 bases, leaving 7 bases between them. The CDR3, as DNA: TGCAGCGTTGAATTGGGGGGCAATCAGCCCCAGCATTTT. Protein sequence: CSVELGGNQPQHF.

The genes are TRBV6-2 or TRBV6-3 and TRBJ2-1; D uncertain. V was shortened by 5 bases and J by 6 bases, with 8 bases between the two germline ends. The CDR3 extends over 12 amino acids. Germline V lookup: CDR1 MNHEY, CDR2 SVGEGT. As DNA, the CDR3 is TGTGCCAGCAGTACGCCTAGCAATGAGCAGTTCTTC. It encodes CASSTPSNEQFF.

The rearrangement uses TRBV3-1 (or the pseudogene TRBV3-2) and TRBJ2-1; 7 bases align to TRBD2. Losses at the gene ends were 0 bases for V and 6 bases for J; bases not matched to a gene: 11. The CDR3 length is 17 residues. Per the germline V gene, CDR1 is LGHDT and CDR2 is YNNKEL (reference sequence). The CDR3 sequence: CASSQDNPGGRGNEQFF. Written as DNA, the CDR3 is TGTGCCAGCAGCCAAGATAACCCGGGGGGTAGGGGCAATGAGCAGTTCTTC.

The rearrangement joins TRBV18 to TRBJ1-1; D not resolved. The V and J ends lost 5 bases and 1 base respectively, with 11 bases between them. Germline loops: CDR1 KGHSH, CDR2 LQKENI. This CDR3 comprises 14 residues. The CDR3 reads CASSSVGSNTEAFF. The CDR3 DNA is TGTGCCAGCTCAAGTGTAGGGTCGAACACTGAAGCTTTCTTT. The full variable domain, its missing parts supplied by reference TRBV18 and TRBJ1-1, is NAGVMQNPRHLVRRRGQEARLRCSPMKGHSHVYWYRQLPEEGLKFMVYLQKENIIDESGMPKERFSAEFPKEGPSILRIQQVVRGDSAAYFCASSSVGSNTEAFFGQGTRLTVV.

The chain carries TRBV3-1 (or the pseudogene TRBV3-2) and TRBJ2-7, with D possibly being TRBD1 (6 bases). CDR1 and CDR2 (germline): LGHDT, YNNKEL (reference sequence). Trimming took off 0 bases at V and 4 bases at J, with 13 bases between the two ends. The CDR3 length is 15 residues. Here the CDR3 DNA reads TGTGCCAGCAGCCAAGAGTTGATTACAGGGTACGAGCAGTACTTC. Residues: CASSQELITGYEQYF.

V usage is TRBV15 and J usage is TRBJ1-5; 7 nucleotides agree with TRBD1. Germline lookup yields CDR1 LNHNV and CDR2 YYDKDF (reference sequence). J gave up 1 base and V 3 bases, and 3 bases lay outside the gene matches. The CDR3 runs 15 residues. The CDR3 spells CATSSRRGSNQPQHF. The DNA of the CDR3 is TGTGCCACCAGCAGTCGCAGGGGGAGCAATCAGCCCCAGCATTTT.

V is TRBV28 and J is TRBJ2-1; D is tentatively TRBD1 or TRBD2 (5 bases each). CDR3 size: 13 residues. CDR1 and CDR2 (germline): MDHEN, SYDVKM. V was pared by 2 bases and J by 7 bases, with 9 bases between. The DNA of the CDR3 is TGTGCCAGCAGTTTACAGGGACGGAATGAGCAGTTCTTC. Its translation: CASSLQGRNEQFF.

This clone was observed a single time. V usage is TRBV2 and J usage is TRBJ1-5; D not certain. This CDR3 spans 14 amino acids. Between the trimmed V and J ends, which lost 4 bases and 1 base, there was a span of 8 bases. CDR1 and CDR2 from the germline V gene are SNHLY and FYNNEI. The chain's CDR3 is CASSVRGSNQPQHF. The CDR3 bases are TGTGCCAGCAGTGTTAGAGGGAGCAATCAGCCCCAGCATTTT. Complete variable domain (other parts from reference TRBV2 and TRBJ1-5): EPEVTQTPSHQVTQMGQEVILRCVPISNHLYFYWYRQILGQKVEFLVSFYNNEISEKSEIFDDQFSVERPDGSNFTLKIRSTKLEDSAMYFCASSVRGSNQPQHFGDGTRLSIL.

The chain has TRBV7-8 and TRBJ2-2; D is undetermined. The CDR3 extends over 17 amino acids. Germline V gives CDR1 SGHVS, CDR2 FQNEAQ. V gave up 0 bases and J gave up 0 bases, with 11 bases separating them. The DNA of the CDR3 is TGTGCCAGCAGCTTAGCCCCGCACCGCGCGAACACCGGGGAGCTGTTTTTT. Amino acids: CASSLAPHRANTGELFF.

J is TRBJ1-2 and V is TRBV7-9, with D uncertain. Trimming removed 4 bases at V and 7 bases at J, with 7 bases between. Per the germline V gene, CDR1 is SEHNR and CDR2 is FQNEAQ (reference sequence). CDR3 size: 11 residues. CDR3 DNA sequence: TGTGCCAGCAGCTCCAGAGGTGGCTACACCTTC. It translates to CASSSRGGYTF.

The rearrangement uses TRBV6-6 and TRBJ1-5; 9 positions match TRBD1. In germline, CDR1 is MNHNY, CDR2 SVGAGI (reference sequence). V was clipped by 5 bases and J by 7 bases; unmatched bases: 3. The CDR3 covers 13 residues. This CDR3 is CASSTGGWQPQHF. Here the CDR3 DNA reads TGTGCCAGCAGTACAGGGGGCTGGCAGCCCCAGCATTTT.

This sequence joins TRBV6-5 and TRBJ1-2; D remains ambiguous. V shed 0 bases and J shed 7 bases, with 15 bases lying between them. This CDR3 comprises 15 residues. The germline V gene has CDR1 MNHEY and CDR2 SVGAGI. The CDR3 bases are TGTGCCAGCAGTTACTCGCCAGGATTAGGTAGTGGCTACACCTTC. It encodes CASSYSPGLGSGYTF.

The rearrangement uses TRBV18 and TRBJ1-1; TRBD1 is a possible D gene (5 bases). The ends were cut back, 3 bases at V and 4 bases at J, with 9 bases in the middle. The CDR3 sequence is 13 residues long. The germline V gene has CDR1 KGHSH and CDR2 LQKENI. In DNA, the CDR3 is TGTGCCAGCTCACCCCGGGGGGTCACTGAAGCTTTCTTT. This translates into CASSPRGVTEAFF.

The rearrangement uses TRBV6-5 and TRBJ1-2, with 10 bases identical to TRBD1. Germline-derived CDR1 and CDR2 are MNHEY and SVGAGI. The CDR3 is 14 amino acids. V lost 6 bases, J lost 2 bases, and 3 bases stayed unmatched. The CDR3 is CASSPGQGNYGYTF. The CDR3 DNA sequence: TGTGCCAGCAGCCCGGGACAGGGGAACTATGGCTACACCTTC.

This clone was seen only once. CDR3 protein: CASSRNNRYGYTF. In nucleotides, the CDR3 is TGTGCCAGCAGTAGGAATAACAGATATGGCTACACCTTC. V usage is TRBV2 and J usage is TRBJ1-2, with D uncertain. Germline V gene sequence: CDR1 SNHLY, CDR2 FYNNEI. This CDR3 is built from 13 residues. V was trimmed by 5 bases and J by 5 bases, leaving 12 bases between them. Full variable domain (remainder filled in from reference TRBV2 and TRBJ1-2): EPEVTQTPSHQVTQMGQEVILRCVPISNHLYFYWYRQILGQKVEFLVSFYNNEISEKSEIFDDQFSVERPDGSNFTLKIRSTKLEDSAMYFCASSRNNRYGYTFGSGTRLTVV.

The chain couples TRBV6-1 to TRBJ2-3; D perhaps matches TRBD2 (6 bases). The V end lost 0 bases, the J end lost 10 bases, and 17 bases lay between the germline ends. Germline V lookup: CDR1 MNHNS, CDR2 SASEGT. The CDR3 has 15 residues. This chain's CDR3 is CASSEAGGLGYAQYF. CDR3 bases: TGTGCCAGCAGTGAAGCGGGGGGTTTAGGATATGCGCAGTATTTT.

The chain is built from TRBV29-1 and TRBJ1-5; weak D call: TRBD1 (5 bases). The V gene's germline CDR1 is SQVTM and CDR2 ANQGSEA. CDR3 length equals 14 residues. V was shortened by 4 bases and J by 2 bases, with 12 bases between the two germline ends. The CDR3 spells CSVGVAGRNQPQHF. As DNA, the CDR3 is TGCAGCGTTGGTGTTGCGGGACGCAATCAGCCCCAGCATTTT.

The gene calls are TRBV11-2 and TRBJ2-5, with no clear D. The germline CDR1 and CDR2 sequences are SGHAT and FQNNGV. V gave up 5 bases and J gave up 5 bases, with 9 bases separating them. CDR3 length: 12 residues. The CDR3 reads CASSRVGETQYF. The CDR3 coding sequence is TGTGCCAGCAGCCGGGTGGGGGAGACCCAGTACTTC.

This chain links TRBV7-3 with TRBJ1-1, with 7 bases aligning to TRBD1. The CDR3 has 15 residues. The V segment lost 4 bases and the J segment 5 bases; nucleotides outside the gene matches: 10. Germline CDR1 SGHTA, CDR2 FQGTGA. CDR3 DNA sequence: TGTGCCAGCAGCTCAGGGGGGAGTCTTCATACTGAAGCTTTCTTT. The encoded protein is CASSSGGSLHTEAFF.

This rearrangement joins TRBV10-3 to TRBJ2-2, with 10 bases that match TRBD1. Germline CDR1 and CDR2: ENHRY and SYGVKD. The CDR3 loop spans 13 amino acids. The V segment lost 6 bases and the J segment 13 bases; nucleotides outside the gene matches: 8. As DNA, the CDR3 is TGTGCCATCAGCCGACAGGGGGCGGGAGGGCTGTTTTTT. Its protein product is CAISRQGAGGLFF.

The J gene is TRBJ1-1, the V gene TRBV6-1; D remains unclear. V shed 2 bases and J shed 1 base, with 8 bases lying between them. Germline V gene sequence: CDR1 MNHNS, CDR2 SASEGT. This CDR3 comprises 14 residues. The chain's CDR3 is CASSESYWNTEAFF. The CDR3 nucleotides are TGTGCCAGCAGTGAATCCTACTGGAACACTGAAGCTTTCTTT.

V usage is TRBV6-5 and J usage is TRBJ1-2; D ambiguous. Germline V gene sequence: CDR1 MNHEY, CDR2 SVGAGI. V gave up 0 bases and J gave up 1 base, with 3 bases separating them. This CDR3 has 13 amino acids. In nucleotides, the CDR3 is TGTGCCAGCAGTTACTCAGATAACTATGGCTACACCTTC. This encodes CASSYSDNYGYTF.